Described below is a single T cell receptor beta chain sequence and its context. Antigen: not known. PCR was performed using 60 Vbeta and 13 Jbeta primers. Assay used: immunoSEQ multiplex PCR; TCRdb lists only in-frame clones, some missing. The table shows about 160,000 clones, with about four fifths occurring only once. The sample comes from a study of cytomegalovirus exposure and HLA in healthy donors. Study context: In an early release, HLA-typed donors contributed roughly 85 million unique TCR sequences. Study-wide results and caveats: A later examination showed that TCR association rates differed by HLA locus, with DRB1 most and HLA-C fewest. Earlier analysis yielded a pattern in which most TCR beta V segments were productive about 87% or about 30% of the time. Later, an analysis showed that TCR beta chains associated with HLA were more clonally expanded than others that were equally common.

The receptor was derived from a man younger than 45 in good health and CMV-seronegative. Source material: PBMCs.

The CDR3 loop reads CASSQLGLSGEFF. CDR3 sequence (DNA): TGCGCCAGCAGCCAGCTAGGCCTCTCCGGGGAGTTCTTC. The genes are TRBV4-1 and TRBJ2-1; possible D gene TRBD2, 5 bases. Trimming shortened V by 3 bases and J by 14 bases, and 17 bases separated the two germline ends. This CDR3 contains 13 residues. The germline V gene encodes CDR1 MGHRA and CDR2 YSYEKL.